This section outlines one T cell receptor (beta chain) sequence together with its context. This sample stems from a study of blood T cell repertoires in COVID-19. For the study at large: The United States, Italy and Spain were the sources of the acute and convalescent COVID-19 samples. The analysed material was cDNA or gDNA that came from T cells, B-cell-depleted T cells, or PBMCs.

Original processing methods: The assay estimated nucleated cells by amplifying reference gene primers. This table comes from immunoSEQ multiplex PCR, and its TCRdb copy is limited to in-frame clones, with some not included. V and J calls and clone size are as listed in that table; D and trimming were resolved from the DNA. The sample includes 70,000 or so clones, 80% to 90% seen only once; the top ten take 29%. This clonotype was obtained from a woman over 75 with active or convalescent COVID-19. The source material was peripheral blood.

CDR3: CASSASGGATDTQYF. The DNA for the CDR3 is TGTGCCAGCAGCGCTAGCGGGGGGGCCACAGATACGCAGTATTTT. J is TRBJ2-3 and V is TRBV9; 12 nucleotides match TRBD2. The germline CDR1 and CDR2 sequences are SGDLS and YYNGEE. After removal of 3 bases from V and 2 bases from J, the junction contained 1 base not matched to a gene. This CDR3 spans 15 amino acids.